The rows below give T cell receptor beta chains drawn from one sample of a study of cytomegalovirus exposure and HLA in healthy donors. TCRdb keeps only in-frame clones here, not all; method: immunoSEQ multiplex PCR. Here the sample spans some 140,000 clones, 80% to 90% being singletons. Sequencing used PBMCs. The receptors were sampled from a man aged 18 to 35 in good health and CMV-seropositive. The CDR3 runs from the conserved cysteine through the conserved F or W. A D gene is named only where the DNA matches it firmly. Clone size, where shown, is once, few, many, or a class for clones that have expanded.

clone_size d_call j_call v_call cdr3_nt cdr3_aa
- TRBD1 TRBJ2-2 TRBV19 TGTGCCAGTAGGCCGACAGGGGGACGTAGCACCGGGGAGCTGTTTTTT CASRPTGGRSTGELFF
- TRBD1 TRBJ1-5 TRBV27 TGTGCCAGCAGTTATAACAGGGGGATCAATCAGCCCCAGCATTTT CASSYNRGINQPQHF
- - TRBJ2-5 TRBV2 TGTGCCAGCAGGGCGGGCCAAGAGACCCAGTACTTC CASRAGQETQYF
- TRBD1 TRBJ2-3 TRBV4-1 TGCGCCAGCAGCCAAGTACCGGGACAGGGCGCAGATACGCAGTATTTT CASSQVPGQGADTQYF
- TRBD2 TRBJ2-2 TRBV6-6 TGTGCCAGCAGGGGGACTAGCGGGAGGGAAACCGGGGAGCTGTTTTTT CASRGTSGRETGELFF
- - TRBJ1-5 TRBV7-2 TGTGCCAGCAGCCTCGACTGGAATCAGCCCCAGCATTTT CASSLDWNQPQHF
- TRBD2 TRBJ2-1 TRBV27 TGTGCCAGCAGTTGGACTAGCGAAATCCCGGATGAGCAGTTCTTC CASSWTSEIPDEQFF
once - TRBJ1-5 TRBV6-5 TGTGCCAGCAGTTACTCTTCTGGGGGGAATCAGCCCCAGCATTTT CASSYSSGGNQPQHF
- - TRBJ2-1 TRBV6-6 TGTGCCAGCACCCTAAACAATGAGCAGTTCTTC CASTLNNEQFF
- - TRBJ2-3 TRBV7-8 TGTGCCAGCAGCTCCTCGAGGAATACGCAGTATTTT CASSSSRNTQYF
- TRBD1 TRBJ2-3 TRBV27 TGTGCCAGCAGGCGACAGGGGTTCCCAGATACGCAGTATTTT CASRRQGFPDTQYF
few TRBD1 TRBJ1-1 TRBV19 TGTGCCAGTGCCGGACAGGGGCCCACTGAAGCTTTCTTT CASAGQGPTEAFF
- - TRBJ2-1 TRBV15 TGTGCCACCAGCAGAGGGGGGGGCGGAGGCCCCTACAATGAGCAGTTCTTC CATSRGGGGGPYNEQFF
- - TRBJ2-7 TRBV6-5 TGTGCCAGCAGTTACTCAAGGACGGGGGAGCAGTACTTC CASSYSRTGEQYF
once TRBD2 TRBJ2-1 TRBV7-2 TGTGCCAGCAGCTTAAAGCTAGCGGGAAACAATGAGCAGTTCTTC CASSLKLAGNNEQFF
- TRBD2 TRBJ2-1 TRBV7-2 TGTGCCAGCAGCCCAAGACTAGCGGGAGGGGGAAATGAGCAGTTCTTC CASSPRLAGGGNEQFF
- TRBD1 TRBJ1-2 TRBV10-3 TGTGCCATCAGTGGGACAGGGTCGCACTATGGCTACACCTTC CAISGTGSHYGYTF
- - TRBJ2-3 TRBV19 TGTGCCAGTAGTATCCGGGTGGTAACAGATACGCAGTATTTT CASSIRVVTDTQYF
- - TRBJ2-1 TRBV9 TGTGCCAGCAGCGCACCCCCGATGGAGAATGAGCAGTTCTTC CASSAPPMENEQFF
- TRBD1 TRBJ2-7 TRBV5-1 TGCGCCAGCAGCCCCACCGGGACAGGCTACGAGCAGTACTTC CASSPTGTGYEQYF